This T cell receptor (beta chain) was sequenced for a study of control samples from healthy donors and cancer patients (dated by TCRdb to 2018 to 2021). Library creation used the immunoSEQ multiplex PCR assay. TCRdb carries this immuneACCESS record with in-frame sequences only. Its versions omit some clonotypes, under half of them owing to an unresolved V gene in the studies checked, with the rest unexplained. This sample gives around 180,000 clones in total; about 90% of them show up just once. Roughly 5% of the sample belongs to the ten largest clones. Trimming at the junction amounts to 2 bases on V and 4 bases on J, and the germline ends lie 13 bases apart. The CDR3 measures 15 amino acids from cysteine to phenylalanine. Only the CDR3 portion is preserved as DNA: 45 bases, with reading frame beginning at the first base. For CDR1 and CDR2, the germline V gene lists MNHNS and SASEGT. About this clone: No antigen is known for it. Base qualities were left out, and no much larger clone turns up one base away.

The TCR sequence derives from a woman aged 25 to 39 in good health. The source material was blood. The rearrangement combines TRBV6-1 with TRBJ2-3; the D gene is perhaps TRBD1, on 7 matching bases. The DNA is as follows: TGTGCCAGCAGTGAACGGGGCGGGACAGCAGATACGCAGTATTTT. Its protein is CASSERGGTADTQYF.